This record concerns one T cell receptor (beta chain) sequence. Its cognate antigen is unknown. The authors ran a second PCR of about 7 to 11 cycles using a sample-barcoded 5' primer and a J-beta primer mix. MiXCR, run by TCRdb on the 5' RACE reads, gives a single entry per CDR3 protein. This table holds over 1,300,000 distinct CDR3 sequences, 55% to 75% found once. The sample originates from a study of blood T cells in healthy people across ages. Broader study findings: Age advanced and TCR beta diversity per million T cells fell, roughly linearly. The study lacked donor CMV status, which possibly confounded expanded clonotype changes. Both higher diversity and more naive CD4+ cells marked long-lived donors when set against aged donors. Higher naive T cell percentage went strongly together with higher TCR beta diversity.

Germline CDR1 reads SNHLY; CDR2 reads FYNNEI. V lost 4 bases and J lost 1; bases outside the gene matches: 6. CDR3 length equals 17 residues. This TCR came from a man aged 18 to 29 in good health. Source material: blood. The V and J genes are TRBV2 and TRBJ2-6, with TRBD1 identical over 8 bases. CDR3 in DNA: TGTGCCAGCAGTGTAATGAGACAGGGGTCTGGGGCCAACGTCCTGACTTTC. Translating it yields CASSVMRQGSGANVLTF.